These 7 T cell receptor beta chains were sequenced from one sample in a study of cytomegalovirus exposure and HLA in healthy donors. Some clones are missing from TCRdb's copy, which holds only in-frame ones; the method was immunoSEQ multiplex PCR. Here the sample spans over 250,000 clones, roughly 87% being singletons. Material: PBMCs. These receptor sequences come from a woman in her twenties or thirties in good health and CMV-seropositive.

The genes are TRBV28 and TRBJ2-4, with D perhaps TRBD1 (5 bases). V lost 7 bases and J 5 bases, leaving 15 bases between the germline ends. Germline V gene sequence: CDR1 MDHEN, CDR2 SYDVKM. This CDR3 is 14 amino acids long. The CDR3: CASTPSGSQNIQYF. CDR3 DNA sequence: TGTGCCAGCACGCCATCAGGGTCCCAAAACATTCAGTACTTC.

This clone showed up just once. Here the CDR3 reads CASSSRQGRSYEQYF. CDR3 coding DNA: TGTGCCAGCAGTTCCCGGCAGGGTAGGTCCTACGAGCAGTACTTC. The gene calls are TRBV27 and TRBJ2-7; tentatively, D is TRBD1 (5 bases). Germline assignment: CDR1 MNHEY and CDR2 SMNVEV (reference sequence). Trimming cost V 4 bases and J 1 base, with 14 bases left between them. The CDR3 spans 15 residues.

This clone appeared a few times. V gene TRBV19 combines with J gene TRBJ1-5; D perhaps matches TRBD1 (5 bases). The CDR3 totals 15 residues. The V and J ends lost 7 bases and 0 bases respectively, with 13 bases between them. Looked up from germline, CDR1 is LNHDA and CDR2 is SQIVND (reference sequence). The CDR3 nucleotides read TGTGCCAGTACGAACCACAGGCTTAGCAATCAGCCCCAGCATTTT. It specifies CASTNHRLSNQPQHF. Full variable domain (rest looked up from reference TRBV19 and TRBJ1-5): DGGITQSPKYLFRKEGQNVTLSCEQNLNHDAMYWYRQDPGQGLRLIYYSQIVNDFQKGDIAEGYSVSREKKESFPLTVTSAQKNPTAFYLCASTNHRLSNQPQHFGDGTRLSIL.

The chain employs TRBV7-9 and TRBJ2-2; D is ambiguous. This CDR3 is built from 16 residues. CDR1 is SEHNR, CDR2 FQNEAQ, per germline (reference sequence). V was pared by 0 bases and J by 2 bases, with 10 bases between. CDR3 sequence reads: CASSLASPRNTGELFF. The CDR3, as DNA: TGTGCCAGCAGCTTAGCGTCGCCCAGAAACACCGGGGAGCTGTTTTTT. The variable domain in full, completed from reference TRBV7-9 and TRBJ2-2, reads DTGVSQNPRHKITKRGQNVTFRCDPISEHNRLYWYRQTLGQGPEFLTYFQNEAQLEKSRLLSDRFSAERPKGSFSTLEIQRTEQGDSAMYLCASSLASPRNTGELFFGEGSRLTVL.

This chain uses TRBV30 with TRBJ1-2; no clear D. The CDR3 contains 12 residues. Trimming left V 2 bases short and J 2 bases short, with 6 bases between. From germline, CDR1 is GTSNPN and CDR2 SVGIG (reference sequence). The DNA of the CDR3 is TGTGCCTGGAGTAAGGAGAACTATGGCTACACCTTC. Protein: CAWSKENYGYTF.

The V gene is TRBV19, the J gene TRBJ2-1; TRBD1 aligns across 7 bases. The V segment lost 4 bases and the J segment 0 bases; nucleotides outside the gene matches: 6. The CDR3 loop spans 16 amino acids. Germline CDR1 and CDR2: LNHDA and SQIVND (reference sequence). The CDR3 DNA follows: TGTGCCAGTAGTACGAACAGGGGAAGCTCCTACAATGAGCAGTTCTTC. It translates to CASSTNRGSSYNEQFF.

The chain uses TRBV30 and TRBJ1-1; 7 nucleotides match TRBD1. With 0 bases clipped from V and 5 bases from J, the junction kept 6 bases outside the gene matches. The CDR3 runs 14 residues. Germline loops: CDR1 GTSNPN, CDR2 SVGIG (reference sequence). The CDR3 reads CAWSVLRGLTEAFF. CDR3 in DNA: TGTGCCTGGAGTGTACTAAGGGGGCTTACTGAAGCTTTCTTT.